This record covers a single T cell receptor (beta chain). Its antigen remains unknown. Recording of this donor's CMV serostatus was not done. This record comes from a study of cytomegalovirus exposure and HLA in healthy donors. Study-wide results and caveats: Later analysis associated a missense DCLRE1C variant with TCR beta V- and J-gene trimming. A later analysis linked 15,000 to 20,000 TCR beta sequences to HLA alleles at 0.05 false discovery rate. The study put 150 to 200 TCR beta chains on its list as cytomegalovirus-associated.

The V gene's germline CDR1 is MNHEY and CDR2 SVGAGI. Deletions cut 4 bases from V and 4 bases from J, with 15 bases between. This CDR3 spans 15 amino acids. PCR involved 60 Vbeta and 13 Jbeta primers. TCRdb's table, derived via immunoSEQ multiplex PCR, lists solely in-frame clones and lacks some. The data show some 120,000 clones, with 65% to 80% seen just once and under 1.2% held by the top ten. The sequence derives from a human donor in good health. The sequencing input was PBMCs. The V and J genes are TRBV6-5 and TRBJ2-3, with D unresolved. In DNA form, the CDR3 reads TGTGCCAGCAGTTTCGGCAGGATGGGCGCAGATACGCAGTATTTT. Its translation: CASSFGRMGADTQYF.